This TCR beta chain was captured in a study of shared clonotypes between healthy human individuals. Study background: Donors were a couple of women and a few men aged 18 to 49. Study-level findings and limits: The sampled material consisted only of blood, and tissue repertoires are likely to differ.

The authors ran the assay at deep level. Generated by immunoSEQ multiplex PCR, the TCRdb table keeps only in-frame clones and is missing some. This table holds approximately 2.4 million clones, 95% found once. Germline CDR1 reads SGHRS; CDR2 reads YFSETQ. The CDR3 extends over 16 amino acids. With respect to this clone: Its matching antigen is unknown. A read error may account for a junction end that differs from germline.

The TCR originated in a young man in good health. The rearrangement links TRBV5-1 to TRBJ2-5; 16 nucleotides agree with TRBD2. Material for sequencing was naive CD4+ T cells sorted from blood. Subset noted: CD45RA+ positively selected. Here the CDR3 DNA reads TGCGCCAGCACCTTGGGACTAGCGGGAGGGGCCGAGACCCAGTACTTC. Translated, it gives CASTLGLAGGAETQYF.